This T cell receptor beta chain was documented in a study of cytomegalovirus exposure and HLA in healthy donors (dated by TCRdb to about 2017). With respect to the entire study: A later analysis indicated that the 95 to 150 validation repertoires were generated on the platform also employed for the 700 or so repertoires of the first cohort. The study aimed to test whether cataloging public T cell receptors could reveal signatures of past pathogen exposure. The study combined high-throughput TCR immunosequencing, statistical association of individual TCRs with disease status, and machine learning to predict cytomegalovirus infection status. A separate validation cohort of roughly 130 different subjects was used in addition to the 666-subject first cohort. General conclusions and limits of the study: In vitro tests confirmed that a few of the cytomegalovirus-associated TCR beta chains recognize cytomegalovirus antigens. While some public TCRs were present in many individuals, most TCR sequences turned up only very rarely across donors. All 120 or so repertoires were used to score co-occurrence in the validation cohort in a later analysis, because that analysis had no HLA typing for the cohort. The authors suggested that the approach could potentially be generalized to other disease states and immunological phenotypes. Of the cluster scores, approximately 94% were above 0 in a later analysis, which found that TCRs clustered in the first cohort also tended to co-occur in the approximately 110 validation repertoires. In the study, 150 to 200 TCR beta chains were listed as associated with cytomegalovirus. Cytomegalovirus status was reported to be diagnosed by the classifier with high specificity and sensitivity in both the original and validation cohorts.

Donors formed part of the validation cohort, which comprised 120 or so subjects and was distinct from the first cohort of under 800 subjects. On this clone: Its antigen is currently not known. There are no base qualities to consult, and no much larger clone falls within one base.

Reading the germline V gene gives CDR1 MNHEY and CDR2 SVGAGI. The junction shows trimming of 6 bases on V and 12 bases on J, and the gene matches do not reach 15 bases of it. Including cysteine and phenylalanine, the CDR3 has 15 amino acids. The read is trimmed to its CDR3 DNA, 45 bases read in frame from base 1. Library generation was performed with the immunoSEQ multiplex PCR assay. As for the authors' bioinformatics: A statistical classification framework was developed to diagnose cytomegalovirus status using the catalog of TCR beta chain sequences. TCRdb took this table from immuneACCESS and kept in-frame rearrangements with V and J called. Such tables lack part of the clones; where checked against another copy, unresolved V genes explain under half of the gap, and the rest is unexplained. V and J calls and clone size are copied from that table; D and trimming were computed from the DNA. This sample holds under 150,000 clones; 70% to 90% were observed only once. The top ten clonotypes cover 1.5% to 2% of the sample.

Sequencing was done on a sample of PBMCs. The clonotype was recovered from a woman aged 18-29 years in good health and CMV-seronegative. Recombination linked TRBV6-5 to TRBJ2-1, and 9 junctional nucleotides match TRBD2. The DNA sequence follows: TGTGCCAGCAGCTCCTCTAGCGGGATTTCTGTACGGCAGTTCTTC. The encoded protein is CASSSSSGISVRQFF.